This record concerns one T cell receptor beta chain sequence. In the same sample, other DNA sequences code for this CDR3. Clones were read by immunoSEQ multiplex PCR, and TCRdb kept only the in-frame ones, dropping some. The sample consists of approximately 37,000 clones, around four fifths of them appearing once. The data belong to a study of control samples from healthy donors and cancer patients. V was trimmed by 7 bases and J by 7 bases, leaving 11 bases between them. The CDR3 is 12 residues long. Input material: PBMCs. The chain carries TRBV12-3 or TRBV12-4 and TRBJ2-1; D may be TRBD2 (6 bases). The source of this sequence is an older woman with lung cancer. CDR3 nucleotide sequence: TGTGCCAGCACCCAGGGAGGAAATGAGCAGTTCTTC. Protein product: CASTQGGNEQFF.